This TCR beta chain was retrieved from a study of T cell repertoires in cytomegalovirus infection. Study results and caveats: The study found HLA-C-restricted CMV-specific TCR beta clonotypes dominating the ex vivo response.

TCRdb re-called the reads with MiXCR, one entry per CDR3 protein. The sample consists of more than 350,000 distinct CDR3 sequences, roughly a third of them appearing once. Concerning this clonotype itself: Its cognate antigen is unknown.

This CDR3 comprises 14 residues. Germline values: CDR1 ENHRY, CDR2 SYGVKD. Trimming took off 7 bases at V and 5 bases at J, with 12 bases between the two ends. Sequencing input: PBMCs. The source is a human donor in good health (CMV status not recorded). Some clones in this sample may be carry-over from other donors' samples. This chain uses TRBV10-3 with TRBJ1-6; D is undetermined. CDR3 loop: CAINGEGNNSPLHF. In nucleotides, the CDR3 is TGTGCCATCAACGGTGAGGGTAATAATTCACCCCTCCACTTT.